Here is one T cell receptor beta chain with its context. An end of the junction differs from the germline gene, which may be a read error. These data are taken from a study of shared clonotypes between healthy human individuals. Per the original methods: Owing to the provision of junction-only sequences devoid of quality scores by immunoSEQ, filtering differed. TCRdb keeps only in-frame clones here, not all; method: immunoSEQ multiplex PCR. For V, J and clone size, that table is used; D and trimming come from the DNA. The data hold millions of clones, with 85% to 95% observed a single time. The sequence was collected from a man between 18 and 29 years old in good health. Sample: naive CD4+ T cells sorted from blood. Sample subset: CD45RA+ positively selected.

CDR3 in amino acids: CASSVDRWTGYYNQPQHF. The CDR3 DNA reads TGTGCTAGCAGCGTAGATCGGTGGACAGGATACTACAATCAGCCCCAGCATTTT. The chain employs TRBV7-7 and TRBJ1-5, with 7 bases fitting TRBD1. The germline V gene has CDR1 SSHAT and CDR2 FNYEAQ (reference sequence). The CDR3 sequence is 18 residues long.